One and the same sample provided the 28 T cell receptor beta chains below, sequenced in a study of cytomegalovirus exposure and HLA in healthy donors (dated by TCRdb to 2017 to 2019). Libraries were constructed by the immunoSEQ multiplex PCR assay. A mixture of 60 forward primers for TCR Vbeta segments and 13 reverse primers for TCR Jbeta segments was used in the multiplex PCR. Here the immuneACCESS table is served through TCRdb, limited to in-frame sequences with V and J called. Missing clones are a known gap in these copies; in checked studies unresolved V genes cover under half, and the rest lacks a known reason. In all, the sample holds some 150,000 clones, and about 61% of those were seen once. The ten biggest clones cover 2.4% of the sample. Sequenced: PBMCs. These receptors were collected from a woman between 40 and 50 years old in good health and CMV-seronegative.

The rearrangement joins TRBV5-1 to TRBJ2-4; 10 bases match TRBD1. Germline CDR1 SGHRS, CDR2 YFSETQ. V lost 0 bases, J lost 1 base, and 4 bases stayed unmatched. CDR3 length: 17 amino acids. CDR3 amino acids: CASSLGPGQGAKNIQYF. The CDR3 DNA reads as TGCGCCAGCAGCTTGGGGCCGGGACAGGGGGCCAAAAACATTCAGTACTTC.

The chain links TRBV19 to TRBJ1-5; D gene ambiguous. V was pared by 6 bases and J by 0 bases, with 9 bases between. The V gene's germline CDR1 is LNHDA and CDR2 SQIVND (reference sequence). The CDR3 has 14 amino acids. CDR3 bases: TGTGCCAGTAGCTCCGACAATAGCAATCAGCCCCAGCATTTT. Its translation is CASSSDNSNQPQHF. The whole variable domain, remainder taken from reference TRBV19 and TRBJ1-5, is DGGITQSPKYLFRKEGQNVTLSCEQNLNHDAMYWYRQDPGQGLRLIYYSQIVNDFQKGDIAEGYSVSREKKESFPLTVTSAQKNPTAFYLCASSSDNSNQPQHFGDGTRLSIL.

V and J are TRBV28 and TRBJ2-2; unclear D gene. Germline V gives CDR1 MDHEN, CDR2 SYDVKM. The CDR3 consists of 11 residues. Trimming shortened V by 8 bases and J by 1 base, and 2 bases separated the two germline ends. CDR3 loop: CASLNTGELFF. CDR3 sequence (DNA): TGTGCCAGCCTGAACACCGGGGAGCTGTTTTTT.

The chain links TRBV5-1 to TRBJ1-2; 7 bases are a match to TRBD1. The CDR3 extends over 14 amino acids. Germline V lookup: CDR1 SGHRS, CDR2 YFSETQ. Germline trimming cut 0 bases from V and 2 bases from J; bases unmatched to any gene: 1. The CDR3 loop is CASSLGGQNYGYTF. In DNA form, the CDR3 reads TGCGCCAGCAGCTTGGGGGGACAGAACTATGGCTACACCTTC.

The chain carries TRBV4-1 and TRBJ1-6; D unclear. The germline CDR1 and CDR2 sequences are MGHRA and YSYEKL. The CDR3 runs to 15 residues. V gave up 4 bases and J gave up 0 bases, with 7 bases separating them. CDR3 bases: TGCGCCAGCAGCCTAGCGTACTCCTATAATTCACCCCTCCACTTT. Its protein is CASSLAYSYNSPLHF.

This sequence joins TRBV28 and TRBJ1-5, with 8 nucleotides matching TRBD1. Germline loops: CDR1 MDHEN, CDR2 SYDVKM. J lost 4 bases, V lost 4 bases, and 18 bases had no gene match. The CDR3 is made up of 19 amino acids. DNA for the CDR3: TGTGCCAGCAGTTACCCCCCCTTCAGGGGGCTGGGGGGTAATCAGCCCCAGCATTTT. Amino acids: CASSYPPFRGLGGNQPQHF.

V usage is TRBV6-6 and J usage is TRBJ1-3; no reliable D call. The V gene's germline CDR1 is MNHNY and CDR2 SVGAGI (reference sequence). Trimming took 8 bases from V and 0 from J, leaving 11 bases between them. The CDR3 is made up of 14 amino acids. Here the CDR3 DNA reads TGTGCCAGCCGGAGCGGACGCTCTGGAAACACCATATATTTT. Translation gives CASRSGRSGNTIYF.

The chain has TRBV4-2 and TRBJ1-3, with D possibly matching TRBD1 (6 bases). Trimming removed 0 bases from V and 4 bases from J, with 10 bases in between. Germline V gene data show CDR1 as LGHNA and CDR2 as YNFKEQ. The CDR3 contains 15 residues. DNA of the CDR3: TGTGCCAGCAGCCAAGATGGGGGCTACGGAAACACCATATATTTT. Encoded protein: CASSQDGGYGNTIYF.

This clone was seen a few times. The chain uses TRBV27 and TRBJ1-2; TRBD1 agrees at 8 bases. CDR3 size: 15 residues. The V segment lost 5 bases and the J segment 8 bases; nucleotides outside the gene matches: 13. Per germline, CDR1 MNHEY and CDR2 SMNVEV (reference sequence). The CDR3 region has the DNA TGTGCCAGCAGTCGAACCCCGGACAGGGCGGAAGGCTACACCTTC. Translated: CASSRTPDRAEGYTF.

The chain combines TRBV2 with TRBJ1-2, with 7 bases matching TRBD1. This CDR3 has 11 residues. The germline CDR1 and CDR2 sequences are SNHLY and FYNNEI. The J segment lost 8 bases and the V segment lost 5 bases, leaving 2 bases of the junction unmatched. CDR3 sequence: CASSNRGGYTF. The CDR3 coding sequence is TGTGCCAGCAGTAACAGGGGCGGCTACACCTTC.

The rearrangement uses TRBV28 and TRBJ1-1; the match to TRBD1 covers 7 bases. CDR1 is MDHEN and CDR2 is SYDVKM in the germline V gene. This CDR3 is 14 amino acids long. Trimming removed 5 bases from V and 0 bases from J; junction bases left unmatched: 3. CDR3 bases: TGTGCCAGCAGTGCGACAGGGATGAACACTGAAGCTTTCTTT. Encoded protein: CASSATGMNTEAFF.

CDR3 in DNA: TGTGCCAGTAATCCCTTGGACAGCGTTAACTATGGCTACACCTTC. It codes for CASNPLDSVNYGYTF. The rearrangement joins TRBV19 to TRBJ1-2; D possibly corresponds to TRBD1 (6 bases). The ends were cut back, 7 bases at V and 1 base at J, with 16 bases in the middle. The CDR3 loop spans 15 amino acids. CDR1 and CDR2 from the germline V gene are LNHDA and SQIVND (reference sequence).

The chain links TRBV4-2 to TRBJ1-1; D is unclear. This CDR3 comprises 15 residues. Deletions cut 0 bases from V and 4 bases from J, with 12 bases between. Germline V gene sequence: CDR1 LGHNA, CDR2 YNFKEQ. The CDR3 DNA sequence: TGTGCCAGCAGCCAAGACGGAGGTGAGGGCACTGAAGCTTTCTTT. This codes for CASSQDGGEGTEAFF.

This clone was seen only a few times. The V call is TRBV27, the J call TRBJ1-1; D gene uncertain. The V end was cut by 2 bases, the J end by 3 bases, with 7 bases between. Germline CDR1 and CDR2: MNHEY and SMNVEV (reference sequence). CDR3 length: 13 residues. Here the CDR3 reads CASSLGGDTEAFF. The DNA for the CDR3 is TGTGCCAGCAGTTTAGGCGGGGACACTGAAGCTTTCTTT.

In nucleotides, the CDR3 is TGTGCCTGGAGTGTAGGCCTAGCGGGGAACACCGGGGAGCTGTTTTTT. Its protein product is CAWSVGLAGNTGELFF. The V and J genes are TRBV30 and TRBJ2-2; TRBD2 agrees at 8 bases. The V and J ends lost 0 bases and 1 base, in that order; junction bases with no gene match: 4. CDR3 length: 16 amino acids. Germline assignment: CDR1 GTSNPN and CDR2 SVGIG (reference sequence). The complete variable domain, with remaining parts taken from reference TRBV30 and TRBJ2-2, reads SQTIHQWPATLVQPVGSPLSLECTVEGTSNPNLYWYRQAAGRGLQLLFYSVGIGQISSEVPQNLSASRPQDRQFILSSKKLLLSDSGFYLCAWSVGLAGNTGELFFGEGSRLTVL.

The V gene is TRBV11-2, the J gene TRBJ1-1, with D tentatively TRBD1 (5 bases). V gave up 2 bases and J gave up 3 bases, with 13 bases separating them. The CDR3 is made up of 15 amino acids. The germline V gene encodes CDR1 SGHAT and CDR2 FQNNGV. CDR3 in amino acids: CASSLPGLYDTEAFF. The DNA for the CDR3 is TGTGCCAGCAGCTTACCAGGGTTGTATGACACTGAAGCTTTCTTT.

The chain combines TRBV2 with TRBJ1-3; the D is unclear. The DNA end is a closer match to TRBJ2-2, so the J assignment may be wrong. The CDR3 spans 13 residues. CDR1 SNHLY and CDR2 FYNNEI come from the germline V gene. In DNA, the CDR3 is TGTGCCAGCAGTGGGGTGAACACCGGGGAGCTGTTTTTT. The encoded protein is CASSGVNTGELFF.

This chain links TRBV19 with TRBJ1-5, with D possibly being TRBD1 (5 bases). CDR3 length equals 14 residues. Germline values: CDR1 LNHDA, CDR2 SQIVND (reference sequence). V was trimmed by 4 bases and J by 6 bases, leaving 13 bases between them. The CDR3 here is CASSKGRAGQPQHF. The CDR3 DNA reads TGTGCCAGTAGTAAAGGCAGGGCTGGTCAGCCCCAGCATTTT.

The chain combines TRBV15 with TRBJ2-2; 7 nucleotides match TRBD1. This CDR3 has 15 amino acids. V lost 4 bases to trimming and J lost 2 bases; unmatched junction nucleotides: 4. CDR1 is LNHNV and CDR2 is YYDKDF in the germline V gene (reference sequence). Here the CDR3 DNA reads TGTGCCACCAGCATTGGGACAGCTAACACCGGGGAGCTGTTTTTT. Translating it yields CATSIGTANTGELFF. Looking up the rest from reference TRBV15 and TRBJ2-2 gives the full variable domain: DAMVIQNPRYQVTQFGKPVTLSCSQTLNHNVMYWYQQKSSQAPKLLFHYYDKDFNNEADTPDNFQSRRPNTSFCFLDIRSPGLGDTAMYLCATSIGTANTGELFFGEGSRLTVL.

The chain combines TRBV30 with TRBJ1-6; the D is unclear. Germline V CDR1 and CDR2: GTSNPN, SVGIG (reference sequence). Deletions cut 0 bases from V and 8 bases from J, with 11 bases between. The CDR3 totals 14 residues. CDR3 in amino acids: CAWSVVHGDSPLHF. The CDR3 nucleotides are TGTGCCTGGAGTGTGGTACACGGGGATTCACCCCTCCACTTT.

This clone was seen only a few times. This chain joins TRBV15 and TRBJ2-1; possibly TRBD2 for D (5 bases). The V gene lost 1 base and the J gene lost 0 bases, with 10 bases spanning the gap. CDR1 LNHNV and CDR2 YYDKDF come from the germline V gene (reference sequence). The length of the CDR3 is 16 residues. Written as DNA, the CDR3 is TGTGCCACCAGCAGAGCTCTAGGGAGCTCCTACAATGAGCAGTTCTTC. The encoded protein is CATSRALGSSYNEQFF.

The CDR3 loop reads CASSSQTGWTGELFF. For the CDR3, the DNA is TGTGCCAGCAGCTCCCAAACAGGGTGGACCGGGGAGCTGTTTTTT. The V gene is TRBV5-4, the J gene TRBJ2-2, with a weak D call TRBD1 (6 bases). This CDR3 is 15 amino acids long. The V gene's germline CDR1 is SGHNT and CDR2 YYREEE (reference sequence). Trimming took off 3 bases at V and 5 bases at J, with 14 bases between the two ends.

The CDR3 loop is CASSLTGLMNTEAFF. The CDR3 DNA is TGTGCCAGCAGCCTCACAGGGTTGATGAACACTGAAGCTTTCTTT. The gene calls are TRBV11-2 and TRBJ1-1; D is perhaps TRBD1 (6 bases). Trimming removed 5 bases from V and 0 bases from J, with 13 bases in between. From germline, CDR1 is SGHAT and CDR2 FQNNGV. CDR3 length: 15 amino acids. The full variable domain, rest sourced from reference TRBV11-2 and TRBJ1-1, is EAGVAQSPRYKIIEKRQSVAFWCNPISGHATLYWYQQILGQGPKLLIQFQNNGVVDDSQLPKDRFSAERLKGVDSTLKIQPAKLEDSAVYLCASSLTGLMNTEAFFGQGTRLTVV.

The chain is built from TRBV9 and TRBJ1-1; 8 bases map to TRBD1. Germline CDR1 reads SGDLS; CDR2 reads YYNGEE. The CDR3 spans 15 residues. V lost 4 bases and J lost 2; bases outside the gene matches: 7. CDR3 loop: CASSPRTGLNTEAFF. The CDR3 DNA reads TGTGCCAGCAGCCCCCGGACAGGGCTAAACACTGAAGCTTTCTTT.

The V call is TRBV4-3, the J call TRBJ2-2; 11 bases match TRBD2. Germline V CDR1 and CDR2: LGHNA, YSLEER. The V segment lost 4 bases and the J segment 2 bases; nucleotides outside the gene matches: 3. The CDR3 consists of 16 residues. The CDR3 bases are TGCGCCAGCAGCCCGGGACTAGCGGTAAACACCGGGGAGCTGTTTTTT. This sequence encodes CASSPGLAVNTGELFF.

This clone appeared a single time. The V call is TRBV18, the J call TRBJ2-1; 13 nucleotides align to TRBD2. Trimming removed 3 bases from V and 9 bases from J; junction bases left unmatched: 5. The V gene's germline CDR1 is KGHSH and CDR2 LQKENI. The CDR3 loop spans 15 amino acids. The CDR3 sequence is CASSPSLAGGGEQFF. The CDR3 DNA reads TGTGCCAGCTCACCCTCACTAGCGGGGGGGGGTGAGCAGTTCTTC. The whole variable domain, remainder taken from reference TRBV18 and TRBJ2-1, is NAGVMQNPRHLVRRRGQEARLRCSPMKGHSHVYWYRQLPEEGLKFMVYLQKENIIDESGMPKERFSAEFPKEGPSILRIQQVVRGDSAAYFCASSPSLAGGGEQFFGPGTRLTVL.

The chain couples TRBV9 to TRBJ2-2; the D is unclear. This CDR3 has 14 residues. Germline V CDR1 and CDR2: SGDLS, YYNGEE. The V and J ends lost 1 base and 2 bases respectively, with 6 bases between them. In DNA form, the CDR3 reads TGTGCCAGCAGCGTAAACAGAAACACCGGGGAGCTGTTTTTT. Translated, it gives CASSVNRNTGELFF. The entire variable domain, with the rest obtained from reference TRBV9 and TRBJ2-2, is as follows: DSGVTQTPKHLITATGQRVTLRCSPRSGDLSVYWYQQSLDQGLQFLIQYYNGEERAKGNILERFSAQQFPDLHSELNLSSLELGDSALYFCASSVNRNTGELFFGEGSRLTVL.

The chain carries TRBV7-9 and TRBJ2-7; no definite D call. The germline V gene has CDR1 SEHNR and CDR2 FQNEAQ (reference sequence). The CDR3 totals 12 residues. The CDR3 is CALGRSSYEQYF. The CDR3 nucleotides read TGTGCACTTGGCCGGAGCTCCTACGAGCAGTACTTC. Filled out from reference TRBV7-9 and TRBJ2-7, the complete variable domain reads DTGVSQNPRHKITKRGQNVTFRCDPISEHNRLYWYRQTLGQGPEFLTYFQNEAQLEKSRLLSDRFSAERPKGSFSTLEIQRTEQGDSAMYLCALGRSSYEQYFGPGTRLTVT.